These 27 T cell receptor beta chains were all obtained from the same sample, sequenced in a study of T cell responses to AZD1222 COVID-19 vaccine. TCRdb's table, derived via immunoSEQ multiplex PCR, lists solely in-frame clones and lacks some. The data hold roughly 150,000 clones, with approximately 92% observed a single time. The sequences come from peripheral blood, collected 28 days after the second AZD1222 dose. These receptors were taken from an adult who received the AZD1222 COVID-19 vaccine.

V usage is TRBV27 and J usage is TRBJ2-1; TRBD1 aligns across 11 bases. The CDR3 spans 13 residues. V lost 3 bases and J lost 9; bases outside the gene matches: 1. Germline CDR1 reads MNHEY; CDR2 reads SMNVEV (reference sequence). The CDR3 region is CASSFGTGGEQFF. For the CDR3, the DNA is TGTGCCAGCAGTTTTGGGACAGGGGGTGAGCAGTTCTTC.

The chain links TRBV6-5 to TRBJ1-1; D gene ambiguous. V was pared by 0 bases and J by 1 base, with 9 bases between. This CDR3 contains 15 residues. CDR1 MNHEY and CDR2 SVGAGI come from the germline V gene. Here the CDR3 reads CASSYSTWGNTEAFF. CDR3 in DNA: TGTGCCAGCAGTTACTCGACGTGGGGGAACACTGAAGCTTTCTTT.

The V call is TRBV13, the J call TRBJ2-7; D tentatively fits TRBD1 or TRBD2 (5 bases each). In germline, CDR1 is PRHDT, CDR2 FYEKMQ (reference sequence). The CDR3 is 16 residues long. With 3 bases removed from V and 3 bases from J, the gap between germline ends came to 18 bases. In nucleotides, the CDR3 is TGTGCCAGCAGCTTGGGACGAGGTGGGGGATTCTACGAGCAGTACTTC. This encodes CASSLGRGGGFYEQYF.

This clone appeared once. The V gene is TRBV7-2, the J gene TRBJ2-7, with TRBD1 matching over 8 bases. Germline V CDR1 and CDR2: SGHTA, FQGNSA. The CDR3 loop spans 15 amino acids. J lost 3 bases, V lost 0 bases, and 4 bases had no gene match. This CDR3 is CASSLAPTGVYEQYF. CDR3 sequence (DNA): TGTGCCAGCAGCTTAGCCCCGACAGGGGTCTACGAGCAGTACTTC.

This clone has only a few counts. The chain is built from TRBV3-1 (or the pseudogene TRBV3-2) and TRBJ2-1, with D tentatively TRBD2 (6 bases). The V gene lost 0 bases and the J gene lost 7 bases, with 10 bases spanning the gap. This CDR3 region has 14 residues. Germline CDR1 and CDR2: LGHDT and YNNKEL (reference sequence). This chain's CDR3 is CASSQDLRGNEQFF. The CDR3 DNA sequence: TGTGCCAGCAGCCAAGACCTCCGGGGGAATGAGCAGTTCTTC.

The genes are TRBV7-9 and TRBJ1-6; D not certain. The germline V gene has CDR1 SEHNR and CDR2 FQNEAQ (reference sequence). Trimming took off 4 bases at V and 4 bases at J, with 14 bases between the two ends. This CDR3 comprises 16 residues. The CDR3 nucleotides read TGTGCCAGCAGCTCGGTAGGTACAGCTTATAATTCACCCCTCCACTTT. As protein: CASSSVGTAYNSPLHF.

The chain couples TRBV7-9 to TRBJ2-3; D gene unclear. The CDR3 consists of 14 residues. Trimming left V 2 bases short and J 6 bases short, with 12 bases between. The germline CDR1 and CDR2 sequences are SEHNR and FQNEAQ (reference sequence). This CDR3 is CASSLPSGWDTQYF. The CDR3 region has the DNA TGTGCCAGCAGCTTACCCTCTGGGTGGGATACGCAGTATTTT.

This clone has just a few counts. DNA of the CDR3: TGTGCCAGCAGCCAAATCCGGGAGACCACTGAAGCTTTCTTT. Translating gives CASSQIRETTEAFF. The gene calls are TRBV14 and TRBJ1-1; unclear D gene. Trimming pared 2 bases from V and 4 bases from J, leaving 11 bases between. Germline V gene lookup returns CDR1 SGHDN and CDR2 FVKESK. The CDR3 contains 14 residues. The whole variable domain, filled in from reference TRBV14 and TRBJ1-1, reads EAGVTQFPSHSVIEKGQTVTLRCDPISGHDNLYWYRRVMGKEIKFLLHFVKESKQDESGMPNNRFLAERTGGTYSTLKVQPAELEDSGVYFCASSQIRETTEAFFGQGTRLTVV.

The V and J genes are TRBV28 and TRBJ1-3, with D perhaps TRBD1 (5 bases). V lost 1 base and J 4 bases, leaving 14 bases between the germline ends. CDR1 and CDR2 (germline): MDHEN, SYDVKM. The CDR3 consists of 16 residues. In nucleotides, the CDR3 is TGTGCCAGCAGTTTATCGGGGGGTTCGTGGGGAAACACCATATATTTT. It specifies CASSLSGGSWGNTIYF.

With respect to this clone: A junction end diverges from the germline sequence, so it may reflect a read error. V usage is TRBV30 and J usage is TRBJ2-7, with D possibly being TRBD1 (6 bases). This CDR3 is built from 13 residues. Germline loops: CDR1 GTSNPN, CDR2 SVGIG (reference sequence). CDR3 sequence reads: CAWGGGLGRPSDF. CDR3 bases: TGTGCCTGGGGTGGGGGCCTAGGCAGGCCCTCCGACTTC. Full variable domain (rest looked up from reference TRBV30 and TRBJ2-7): SQTIHQWPATLVQPVGSPLSLECTVEGTSNPNLYWYRQAAGRGLQLLFYSVGIGQISSEVPQNLSASRPQDRQFILSSKKLLLSDSGFYLCAWGGGLGRPSDFGPGTRLTVT.

This clone has just one count. The chain has TRBV5-1 and TRBJ2-2; no clear D. Trimming removed 0 bases at V and 6 bases at J, with 15 bases between. Germline CDR1 and CDR2: SGHRS and YFSETQ. The CDR3 has 16 amino acids. CDR3 sequence: CASSLGNVGSAGELFF. CDR3 DNA sequence: TGCGCCAGCAGCTTGGGGAACGTAGGATCTGCCGGGGAGCTGTTTTTT.

The chain uses TRBV14 and TRBJ2-3; no clear D. Looked up from germline, CDR1 is SGHDN and CDR2 is FVKESK. The CDR3 has 16 residues. The V and J ends lost 2 bases and 4 bases respectively, with 16 bases between them. This CDR3 is CASSQWWGAHADTQYF. The CDR3 nucleotides read TGTGCCAGCAGCCAATGGTGGGGTGCCCACGCAGATACGCAGTATTTT.

The sample holds one count of this clone. Mismatch with germline at one junction end may stem from a read error. V gene TRBV6-5 combines with J gene TRBJ2-7; D is ambiguous. The CDR3 has 11 residues. Germline V gives CDR1 MNHEY, CDR2 SVGAGI. The CDR3, as DNA: TGTGCCAGCCACACCGGGCCCCAGCATTACTTC. Protein sequence: CASHTGPQHYF.

The genes are TRBV2 and TRBJ1-2; D call uncertain. CDR1 SNHLY and CDR2 FYNNEI come from the germline V gene. Trimming removed 5 bases from V and 8 bases from J, with 12 bases in between. The CDR3 runs to 12 residues. In nucleotides, the CDR3 is TGTGCCAGCAGTTCCGAACAGCTCGGCTACACCTTC. Translated, it gives CASSSEQLGYTF.

The chain employs TRBV6-1 and TRBJ2-5, with D maybe TRBD2 (5 bases). The V end was cut by 1 base, the J end by 3 bases, with 9 bases between. Germline CDR1 reads MNHNS; CDR2 reads SASEGT. The CDR3 has 14 amino acids. This CDR3 reads CASSEVTGKETQYF. The DNA of the CDR3 is TGTGCCAGCAGTGAAGTCACGGGGAAAGAGACCCAGTACTTC.

V gene TRBV5-4 combines with J gene TRBJ2-1; D ambiguous. Per the germline V gene, CDR1 is SGHNT and CDR2 is YYREEE (reference sequence). CDR3 length equals 11 residues. The V gene lost 0 bases and the J gene lost 10 bases, with 5 bases spanning the gap. The DNA for the CDR3 is TGTGCCAGCAGCTTGGGGGCAGAGCAGTTCTTC. It yields the protein CASSLGAEQFF.

The chain is built from TRBV5-5 and TRBJ1-5; 8 nucleotides match TRBD1. Germline V gene data show CDR1 as SGHKS and CDR2 as YYEKEE (reference sequence). The trim removed 5 bases at V and 5 bases at J, leaving 6 bases unmatched. The CDR3 runs 14 residues. Here the CDR3 reads CASSLTGEDQPQHF. Written as DNA, the CDR3 is TGTGCCAGCAGTTTGACAGGGGAGGATCAGCCCCAGCATTTT.

This chain uses TRBV5-1 with TRBJ2-7; D is ambiguous. The germline CDR1 and CDR2 sequences are SGHRS and YFSETQ. The CDR3 totals 14 residues. Trimming cost V 4 bases and J 6 bases, with 17 bases left between them. The CDR3 DNA sequence: TGCGCCAGCAGCCGACCCGACATGCTGGGCGAGCAGTACTTC. This translates into CASSRPDMLGEQYF.

The chain couples TRBV10-3 to TRBJ1-2, with D maybe TRBD1 (5 bases). Germline CDR1 is ENHRY and CDR2 is SYGVKD. This CDR3 comprises 15 residues. V lost 3 bases, J lost 4 bases, and 15 bases lay in between. The chain's CDR3 is CAISDGHRGCYGYTF. The CDR3 DNA reads TGTGCCATCAGTGACGGACACAGAGGCTGCTATGGCTACACCTTC.

The chain combines TRBV12-5 with TRBJ2-7, with D unresolved. The CDR3 is made up of 11 amino acids. Germline V gene data show CDR1 as LGHNT and CDR2 as FRNRAP. Trimming took off 5 bases at V and 5 bases at J, with 7 bases between the two ends. CDR3 in amino acids: CASGPGHEQYF. The CDR3 coding sequence is TGTGCTAGTGGTCCCGGGCACGAGCAGTACTTC.

The chain is built from TRBV7-8 and TRBJ1-2; D is unclear. Looked up from germline, CDR1 is SGHVS and CDR2 is FQNEAQ. V was trimmed by 5 bases and J by 5 bases, leaving 18 bases between them. This CDR3 is built from 15 residues. The CDR3 DNA reads TGTGCCAGCAGCCCGTACTCCTTAGGTCTTTATGGCTACACCTTC. It yields the protein CASSPYSLGLYGYTF.

CDR3 in amino acids: CASSRGGNEQFF. CDR3 DNA sequence: TGTGCCAGCAGCCGAGGAGGGAATGAGCAGTTCTTC. This sequence joins TRBV7-2 and TRBJ2-1; D perhaps matches TRBD2 (6 bases). The germline gives CDR1 SGHTA, CDR2 FQGNSA. The CDR3 spans 12 residues. V was clipped by 5 bases and J by 7 bases, with 9 bases between them.

V usage is TRBV7-2 and J usage is TRBJ2-7; D is unresolved. Trimming took off 3 bases at V and 2 bases at J, with 8 bases between the two ends. Germline lookup yields CDR1 SGHTA and CDR2 FQGNSA. The CDR3 totals 13 residues. The CDR3 here is CASSFGFAYEQYF. The CDR3 DNA reads as TGTGCCAGCAGCTTTGGCTTCGCCTACGAGCAGTACTTC.

The CDR3 loop reads CATSRALSNQPQHF. The CDR3 DNA reads as TGTGCCACCAGCAGAGCGCTGAGCAATCAGCCCCAGCATTTT. This chain uses TRBV15 with TRBJ1-5; D ambiguous. CDR3 length: 14 residues. Trimming removed 1 base at V and 1 base at J, with 5 bases between. Germline CDR1 and CDR2: LNHNV and YYDKDF (reference sequence).

This clone is a singleton in its sample. The rearrangement uses TRBV6-6 and TRBJ2-3; the match to TRBD2 covers 12 bases. V gave up 6 bases and J gave up 3 bases; unmatched junction bases: 7. Germline CDR1 MNHNY, CDR2 SVGAGI (reference sequence). The CDR3 sequence is 16 residues long. CDR3 sequence: CASSFGLAGTTDTQYF. CDR3 sequence (DNA): TGTGCCAGCAGCTTCGGACTAGCGGGGACAACAGATACGCAGTATTTT.

CDR3 sequence: CASSQARAPRETQYF. The CDR3, as DNA: TGTGCCAGCAGCCAGGCTCGGGCGCCGCGGGAGACCCAGTACTTC. The gene calls are TRBV28 and TRBJ2-5; D call uncertain. The germline V gene encodes CDR1 MDHEN and CDR2 SYDVKM. Trimming took off 6 bases at V and 5 bases at J, with 19 bases between the two ends. The CDR3 loop spans 15 amino acids.

The rearrangement links TRBV28 to TRBJ1-5, with a possible D match to TRBD1 (6 bases). CDR1 and CDR2 (germline): MDHEN, SYDVKM. V was pared by 5 bases and J by 7 bases, with 18 bases between. The CDR3 covers 15 residues. CDR3 sequence: CASSPYRAGGQPQHF. The CDR3 DNA reads TGTGCCAGCAGTCCATACAGGGCCGGAGGGCAGCCCCAGCATTTT.